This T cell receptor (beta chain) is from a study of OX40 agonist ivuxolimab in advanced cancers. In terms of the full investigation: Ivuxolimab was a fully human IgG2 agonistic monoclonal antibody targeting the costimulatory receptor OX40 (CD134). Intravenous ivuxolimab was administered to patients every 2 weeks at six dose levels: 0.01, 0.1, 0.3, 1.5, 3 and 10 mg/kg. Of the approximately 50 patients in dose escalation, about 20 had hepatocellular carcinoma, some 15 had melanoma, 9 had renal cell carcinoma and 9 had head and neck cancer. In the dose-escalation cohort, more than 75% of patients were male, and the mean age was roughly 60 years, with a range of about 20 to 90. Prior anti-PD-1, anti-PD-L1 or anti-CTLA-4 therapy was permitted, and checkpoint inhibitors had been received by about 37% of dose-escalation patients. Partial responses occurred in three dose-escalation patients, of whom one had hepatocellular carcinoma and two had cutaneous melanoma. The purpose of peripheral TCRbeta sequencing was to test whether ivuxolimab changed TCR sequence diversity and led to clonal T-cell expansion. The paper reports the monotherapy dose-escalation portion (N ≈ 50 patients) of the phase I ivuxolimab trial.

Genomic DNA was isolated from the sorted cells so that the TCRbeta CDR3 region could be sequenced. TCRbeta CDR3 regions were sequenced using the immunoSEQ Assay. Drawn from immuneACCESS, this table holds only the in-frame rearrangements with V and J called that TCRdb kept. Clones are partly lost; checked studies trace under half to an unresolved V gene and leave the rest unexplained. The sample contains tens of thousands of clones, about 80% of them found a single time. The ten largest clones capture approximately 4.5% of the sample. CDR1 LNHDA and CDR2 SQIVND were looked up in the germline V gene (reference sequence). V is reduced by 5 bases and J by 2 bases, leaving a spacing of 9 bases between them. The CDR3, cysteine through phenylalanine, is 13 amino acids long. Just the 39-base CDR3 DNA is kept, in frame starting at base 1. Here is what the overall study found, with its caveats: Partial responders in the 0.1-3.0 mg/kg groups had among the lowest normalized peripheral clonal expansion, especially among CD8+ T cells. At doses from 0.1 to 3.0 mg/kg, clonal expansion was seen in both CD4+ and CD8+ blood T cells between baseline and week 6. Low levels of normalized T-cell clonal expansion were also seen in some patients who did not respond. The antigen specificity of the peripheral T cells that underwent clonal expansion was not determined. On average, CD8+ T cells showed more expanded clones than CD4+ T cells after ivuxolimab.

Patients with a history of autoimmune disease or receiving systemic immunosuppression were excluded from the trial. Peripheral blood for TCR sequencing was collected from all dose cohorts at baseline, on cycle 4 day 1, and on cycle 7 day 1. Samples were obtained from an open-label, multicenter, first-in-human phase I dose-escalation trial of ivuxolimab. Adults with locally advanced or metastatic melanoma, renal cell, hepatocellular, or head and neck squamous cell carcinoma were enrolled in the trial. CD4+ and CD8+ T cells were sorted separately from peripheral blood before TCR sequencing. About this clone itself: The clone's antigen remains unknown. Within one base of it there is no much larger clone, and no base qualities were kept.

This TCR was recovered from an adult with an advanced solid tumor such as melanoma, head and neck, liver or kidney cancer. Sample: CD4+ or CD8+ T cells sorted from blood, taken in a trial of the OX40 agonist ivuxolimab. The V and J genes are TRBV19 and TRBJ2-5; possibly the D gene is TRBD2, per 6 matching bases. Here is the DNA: TGTGCCAGTAGTGGCCTAGCGCAAGAGACCCAGTACTTC. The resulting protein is CASSGLAQETQYF.